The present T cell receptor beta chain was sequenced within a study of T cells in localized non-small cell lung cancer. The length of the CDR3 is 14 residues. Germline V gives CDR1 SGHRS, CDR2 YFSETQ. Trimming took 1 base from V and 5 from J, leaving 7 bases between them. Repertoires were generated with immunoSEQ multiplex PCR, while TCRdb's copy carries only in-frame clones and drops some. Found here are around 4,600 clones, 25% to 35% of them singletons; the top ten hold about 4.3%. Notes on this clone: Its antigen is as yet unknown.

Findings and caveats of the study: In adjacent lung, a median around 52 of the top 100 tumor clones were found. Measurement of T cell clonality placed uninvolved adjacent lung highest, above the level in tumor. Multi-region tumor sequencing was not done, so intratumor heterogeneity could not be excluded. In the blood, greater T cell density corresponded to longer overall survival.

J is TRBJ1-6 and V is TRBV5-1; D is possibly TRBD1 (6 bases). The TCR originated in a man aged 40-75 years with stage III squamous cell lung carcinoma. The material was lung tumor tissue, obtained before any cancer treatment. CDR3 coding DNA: TGCGCCAGCAGCTTGTCAGGGGATAATTCACCCCTCCACTTT. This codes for CASSLSGDNSPLHF. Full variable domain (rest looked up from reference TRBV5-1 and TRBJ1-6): KAGVTQTPRYLIKTRGQQVTLSCSPISGHRSVSWYQQTPGQGLQFLFEYFSETQRNKGNFPGRFSGRQFSNSRSEMNVSTLELGDSALYLCASSLSGDNSPLHFGNGTRLTVT.